This T cell receptor beta chain was sequenced during a study of cytomegalovirus exposure and HLA in healthy donors. This clone was detected only a few times. Its antigen is unknown. Healthy bone marrow donors made up the donors. Whole-study results and caveats: Later on, a genetic analysis was performed. It linked a missense variant in DCLRE1C with V- and J-gene trimming of TCR beta. 87-base-pair reads could not separate some V segments, including TRBV6-2 and TRBV6-3. Reportedly, diagnosis of cytomegalovirus status by the classifier showed high specificity and sensitivity.

J lost 4 bases, V lost 9 bases, and 7 bases had no gene match. CDR1 is SGHRS, CDR2 YFSETQ, per germline. The CDR3 length is 14 residues. The PCR employed 60 Vbeta primers together with 13 Jbeta primers. Measured with immunoSEQ multiplex PCR; TCRdb has only the in-frame clones, and not every one. Seen here are about 200,000 clones, roughly 68% observed once, and the top ten hold roughly 2.5%. This receptor was taken from a man aged 40-55 years in good health and CMV-seropositive. Sequencing was done on a sample of PBMCs. V usage is TRBV5-1 and J usage is TRBJ2-2; 9 bases match TRBD1. The CDR3 DNA is TGCGCCACCCGACAGGGGGGAGGCACCGGGGAGCTGTTTTTT. This gives the protein CATRQGGGTGELFF.